These 4 T cell receptor beta chains were sequenced from one sample in a study of blood T cells in healthy people across ages. The second PCR ran about 7 to 12 cycles with a sample-barcoded 5' primer and J-beta primers. One entry per CDR3 protein results from TCRdb running MiXCR on the 5' RACE reads. The table lists 1.5 million to 2 million distinct CDR3 sequences, 49% of them singletons, with approximately 2.1% in the top ten. Material for sequencing was blood. Receptor source: a middle-aged woman in good health.

This clonotype has just a few counts. The J gene is TRBJ2-7, the V gene TRBV2; TRBD1 might be the D (5 bases). Trimming left V 7 bases short and J 1 base short, with 17 bases between. Germline V lookup: CDR1 SNHLY, CDR2 FYNNEI. This CDR3 region has 15 residues. CDR3 nucleotide sequence: TGTGCCAGCAAGAGTTCCCCAGACAGATCCTACGAGCAGTACTTC. Amino acid sequence: CASKSSPDRSYEQYF. The complete variable domain, with remaining parts taken from reference TRBV2 and TRBJ2-7, reads EPEVTQTPSHQVTQMGQEVILRCVPISNHLYFYWYRQILGQKVEFLVSFYNNEISEKSEIFDDQFSVERPDGSNFTLKIRSTKLEDSAMYFCASKSSPDRSYEQYFGPGTRLTVT.

The chain recombines TRBV7-6 with TRBJ2-1; a possible D gene is TRBD2 (6 bases). Germline CDR1 and CDR2: SGHVS and FNYEAQ. The ends were cut back, 8 bases at V and 7 bases at J, with 21 bases in the middle. The length of the CDR3 is 15 residues. CDR3: CASGRAAGSENEQFF. CDR3 coding DNA: TGTGCCAGCGGAAGGGCAGCGGGTTCGGAGAATGAGCAGTTCTTC.

V gene TRBV2 combines with J gene TRBJ2-1, with 12 bases matching TRBD2. The length of the CDR3 is 15 residues. The V segment lost 6 bases and the J segment 5 bases; nucleotides outside the gene matches: 5. The germline gives CDR1 SNHLY, CDR2 FYNNEI. CDR3 nucleotides: TGTGCCAGCAGAAGACTAGCGGGGGACCACAATGAGCAGTTCTTC. It specifies CASRRLAGDHNEQFF.

This clonotype was picked up a small number of times. CDR3 nucleotide sequence: TGTGCCACCTCGACCGGGGAACCAGATACGCAGTATTTT. Residues: CATSTGEPDTQYF. This sequence joins TRBV10-3 and TRBJ2-3; D possibly corresponds to TRBD2 (5 bases). CDR1 is ENHRY and CDR2 is SYGVKD in the germline V gene. V was pared by 10 bases and J by 4 bases, with 15 bases between. This CDR3 spans 13 amino acids.